The rows below give T cell receptor beta chains drawn from one sample of a study of blood T cell repertoires in COVID-19. The protocol was immunoSEQ multiplex PCR, while the TCRdb copy is restricted to in-frame clones and leaves out a portion. Here the sample spans about 170,000 clones, 80% to 85% being singletons. The specimen sequenced was peripheral blood. These receptors all come from a human donor with acute or convalescent COVID-19. The donor label of this sample is uncertain. CDR3s include the opening cysteine and the closing phenylalanine or tryptophan. A D gene is named only where the DNA matches it firmly. The size of a clone is reported for some rows only, either as once, few or many, or as a class for expanded clones.

V gene	clone size	J gene	D gene	CDR3 protein	CDR3 DNA
TRBV11-2	NA	TRBJ2-3	TRBD2	CASSPGLAGADTQYF	TGTGCCAGCAGCCCCGGACTAGCGGGAGCAGATACGCAGTATTTT
TRBV4-1	NA	TRBJ2-3	NA	CASSSRTVTSTDTQYF	TGCGCCAGCAGCTCTAGGACAGTTACTAGCACAGATACGCAGTATTTT
TRBV5-8	few	TRBJ2-7	TRBD1	CASSFRDRGKYF	TGTGCCAGCAGCTTCCGAGACAGGGGGAAGTACTTC
TRBV7-3	NA	TRBJ2-7	TRBD2	CASSSGLAGPYEQYF	TGTGCCAGCAGCTCGGGACTAGCGGGGCCCTACGAGCAGTACTTC
TRBV3-1/TRBV3-2	NA	TRBJ2-3	TRBD2	CASSQDTSGSGTQYF	TGTGCCAGCAGCCAAGACACTAGCGGGAGTGGTACGCAGTATTTT
TRBV18	NA	TRBJ2-1	TRBD2	CASSPLLAGSSYNEQFF	TGTGCCAGCTCACCACTCCTAGCGGGGAGCTCCTACAATGAGCAGTTCTTC
TRBV4-2	NA	TRBJ2-4	NA	CASSQDREGQYF	TGTGCCAGCAGCCAAGATAGAGAGGGCCAGTACTTC
TRBV5-1	NA	TRBJ2-5	NA	CASSLAGDQETQYF	TGCGCCAGCAGCTTGGCCGGGGACCAAGAGACCCAGTACTTC
TRBV7-6	few	TRBJ1-6	NA	CASSLKLTAGSPLHF	TGTGCCAGCAGCTTAAAATTGACCGCGGGATCACCCCTCCACTTT
TRBV9	many	TRBJ1-6	NA	CASSVVGDSPLHF	TGTGCCAGCAGCGTAGTTGGAGATTCACCCCTCCACTTT
TRBV11-2	NA	TRBJ1-2	NA	CASSPREGGYGYTF	TGTGCCAGCAGCCCCCGGGAGGGTGGCTATGGCTACACCTTC
TRBV28	NA	TRBJ2-7	NA	CASSSHQQGAYEQYF	TGTGCCAGCAGTTCCCATCAACAGGGTGCCTACGAGCAGTACTTC
TRBV5-1	NA	TRBJ1-5	TRBD1	CASSLEGGFNQPQHF	TGCGCCAGCAGCTTGGAAGGGGGCTTCAATCAGCCCCAGCATTTT
TRBV2	NA	TRBJ2-7	NA	CASSGYGIYEQYF	TGTGCCAGCAGTGGGTACGGGATCTACGAGCAGTACTTC
TRBV4-2	NA	TRBJ2-5	TRBD2	CASSQASGGAETQYF	TGTGCCAGCAGCCAAGCTAGCGGGGGGGCGGAGACCCAGTACTTC
TRBV9	NA	TRBJ2-1	NA	CASSAILNEQFF	TGTGCCAGCAGCGCCATCCTAAATGAGCAGTTCTTC
TRBV28	NA	TRBJ2-2	TRBD1	CASRKRTGRNTGELFF	TGTGCCAGCAGGAAAAGGACAGGGCGGAACACCGGGGAGCTGTTTTTT
TRBV7-2	few	TRBJ1-4	TRBD1	CASSSGTGLEKLFF	TGTGCCAGCAGCTCCGGGACAGGGCTTGAAAAACTGTTTTTT
TRBV6-2/TRBV6-3	NA	TRBJ2-3	NA	CASSYGAGSTDTQYF	TGTGCCAGCAGTTACGGGGCGGGGAGCACAGATACGCAGTATTTT
TRBV30	NA	TRBJ2-1	NA	CAWSPTRGYNEQFF	TGTGCCTGGAGTCCAACACGAGGGTACAATGAGCAGTTCTTC
TRBV12-3/TRBV12-4	NA	TRBJ1-2	NA	CASAGGMRGYTF	TGTGCCAGCGCGGGGGGAATGAGAGGCTACACCTTC
TRBV7-8	NA	TRBJ2-1	TRBD2	CASSSLAGSSYNEQFF	TGTGCCAGCAGCTCCCTAGCGGGGAGCTCCTACAATGAGCAGTTCTTC
TRBV30	NA	TRBJ2-1	TRBD2	CAWSVAGVKAQFF	TGTGCCTGGAGTGTAGCGGGGGTAAAGGCGCAGTTCTTC
TRBV6-1	few	TRBJ1-6	NA	CASSEEVVPGNSPLHF	TGTGCCAGCAGTGAAGAGGTGGTTCCAGGAAATTCACCCCTCCACTTT
TRBV3-1/TRBV3-2	many	TRBJ1-1	TRBD1	CASRRQGQSTEAFF	TGTGCCAGCAGGCGACAGGGTCAGAGCACTGAAGCTTTCTTT
TRBV7-8	NA	TRBJ2-3	TRBD2	CASSSRTSGNRNTQYF	TGTGCCAGCAGCTCTCGGACTAGCGGGAACAGGAATACGCAGTATTTT
TRBV6-5	NA	TRBJ2-7	NA	CASLRATRSEQYF	TGTGCCAGCTTGCGGGCCACCCGGAGCGAGCAGTACTTC
TRBV7-9	NA	TRBJ2-3	NA	CASSQAADTQYF	TGTGCCAGCAGCCAGGCCGCGGATACGCAGTATTTT
TRBV19	NA	TRBJ1-5	NA	CASSPTGTPNQPQHF	TGTGCCAGTAGTCCTACCGGGACACCCAATCAGCCCCAGCATTTT
TRBV2	NA	TRBJ1-6	NA	CASSGLSENSPLHF	TGTGCCAGCAGTGGTCTCTCAGAAAATTCACCCCTCCACTTT
TRBV19	NA	TRBJ2-2	TRBD2	CASTTLSGGTNTGELFF	TGTGCCAGCACTACGCTTAGCGGGGGGACGAACACCGGGGAGCTGTTTTTT
TRBV6-1	NA	TRBJ1-4	NA	CASSETDNNEKLFF	TGTGCCAGCAGTGAGACAGATAATAATGAAAAACTGTTTTTT
TRBV29-1	few	TRBJ2-1	NA	CSGGTPGRGYNEQFF	TGCAGCGGGGGGACTCCAGGGCGTGGGTACAATGAGCAGTTCTTC